This T cell receptor beta chain was observed in a study of tumor and adjacent non-tumor tissue in lung cancer. Three rounds of nested PCR, following a modified ARM-PCR protocol, produced the TCRbeta library. TCRdb redid the calling of the multiplex PCR reads with MiXCR, one entry per CDR3 protein. This table has approximately 150,000 distinct CDR3 sequences, around 66% appearing once. This clonotype has a count of ten or more. Its cognate antigen is unknown. One end of the junction does not line up with germline, which may come from a read error. This CDR3 is built from 12 residues. CDR1 and CDR2 (germline): SGHAT, FQNNGV. Overall study results and limits: In normal lung, the top 100 clones were significantly more dominant than in tumor.

No cell sorting was done before RNA was extracted from the tissue. Chemotherapy-naive patients with new lung cancer underwent thoracic surgery in China, August–late 2014. The sequenced sample consisted of lung tumor tissue. The V gene is TRBV11-2, the J gene TRBJ2-5, with D perhaps being TRBD1 or TRBD2 (5 bases each). This receptor was obtained from a man in his sixties with small cell lung cancer. CDR3 region: CPSSATGTQEYF. The CDR3 region has the DNA TGCCCCAGCAGCGCAACCGGGACCCAAGAATACTTC.